This T cell receptor beta chain was sequenced during a study of response to subunit inactivated influenza vaccine. Notes on this clonotype: Its matching antigen is unknown.

Trimming shortened V by 5 bases and J by 3 bases, and 17 bases separated the two germline ends. This CDR3 contains 15 residues. Germline CDR1 is MDHEN and CDR2 is SYDVKM. TCRdb fed the RT-PCR reads into MiXCR, producing one record per CDR3 protein. Of about 700,000 distinct CDR3 sequences listed, about 15% are singletons. Whole-study results and caveats: It was suggested by the authors that few new T cells are recruited by each seasonal influenza vaccination.

Sequenced material: PBMCs from blood, taken around 14 days before vaccination. The receptor comes from a man aged 50 to 60 who received an inactivated influenza vaccine. The V call is TRBV28, the J call TRBJ2-7; D uncertain. CDR3 sequence reads: CASSDGPQSHYEQYF. CDR3 nucleotide sequence: TGTGCCAGCAGTGATGGGCCCCAGAGTCACTACGAGCAGTACTTC.